This T cell receptor beta chain originates from a study of molecular identifiers for immune sequencing clone quantification. TCRdb reprocessed the PCR reads via MiXCR and lists one record per CDR3 protein. The sample carries about 54,000 distinct CDR3 sequences, roughly 24% recorded once. This clonotype occurred many times. From germline, CDR1 is MGHRA and CDR2 YSYEKL. Trimming left V 0 bases short and J 7 bases short, with 10 bases between. This CDR3 has 14 residues. The genes are TRBV4-1 and TRBJ1-5; D ambiguous. The clonotype comes from a human donor in good health. Some libraries in this study had Jurkat cell RNA spiked in. The specimen sequenced was naive CD8+ T cells from blood, with Jurkat cell RNA spiked in. As to subset: FACS-sorted CD8+CD4-CCR7+CD45RA+ naive T cells. As DNA, the CDR3 is TGCGCCAGCAGCCAAGAATCTAATGCACAGCCCCAGCATTTT. Encoded protein: CASSQESNAQPQHF.